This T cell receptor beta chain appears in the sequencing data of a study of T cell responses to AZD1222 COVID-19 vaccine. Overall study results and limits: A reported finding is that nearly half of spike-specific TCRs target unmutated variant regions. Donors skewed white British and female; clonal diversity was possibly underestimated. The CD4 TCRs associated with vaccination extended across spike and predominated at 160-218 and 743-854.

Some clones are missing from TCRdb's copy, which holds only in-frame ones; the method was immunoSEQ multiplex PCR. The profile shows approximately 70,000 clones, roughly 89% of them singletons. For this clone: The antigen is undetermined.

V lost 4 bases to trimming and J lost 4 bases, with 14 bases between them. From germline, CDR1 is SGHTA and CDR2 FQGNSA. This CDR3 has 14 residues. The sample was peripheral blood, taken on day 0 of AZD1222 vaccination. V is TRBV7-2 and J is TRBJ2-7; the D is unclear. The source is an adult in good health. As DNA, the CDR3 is TGTGCCAGCAGCTCCTACGGCGTCATTTACGAGCAGTACTTC. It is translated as CASSSYGVIYEQYF.